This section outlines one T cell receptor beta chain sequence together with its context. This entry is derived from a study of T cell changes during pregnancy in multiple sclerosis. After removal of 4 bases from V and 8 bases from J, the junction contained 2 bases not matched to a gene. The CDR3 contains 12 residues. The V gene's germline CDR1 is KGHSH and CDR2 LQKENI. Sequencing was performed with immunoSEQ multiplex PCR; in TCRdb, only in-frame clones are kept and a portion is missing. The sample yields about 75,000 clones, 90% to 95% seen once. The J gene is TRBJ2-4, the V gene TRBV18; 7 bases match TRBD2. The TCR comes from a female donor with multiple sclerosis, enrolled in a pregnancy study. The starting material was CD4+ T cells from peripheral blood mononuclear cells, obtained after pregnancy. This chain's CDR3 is CASSLREDIQYF. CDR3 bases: TGTGCCAGCTCACTCCGGGAGGACATTCAGTACTTC.